The 2 T cell receptor beta chains below were found in one sample sequenced in a study of blood T cell repertoires in COVID-19 (dated by TCRdb to the early 2020s). Libraries were prepared through the immunoSEQ multiplex PCR assay. TCRdb's version of the immuneACCESS table is confined to in-frame rearrangements and falls short of the full clone set. An unresolved V gene accounts for under half of the shortfall where checked; the remainder is of unknown origin. Recorded for this sample are approximately 170,000 clones; around 67% of them occurred a single time. The ten largest clones capture around 3% of the sample. The sequenced sample consisted of peripheral blood. Receptors originate from a woman older than 75 with acute or convalescent COVID-19.

The genes are TRBV9 and TRBJ2-3, with D possibly matching TRBD1 (6 bases). The germline V gene has CDR1 SGDLS and CDR2 YYNGEE. V was shortened by 0 bases and J by 0 bases, with 11 bases between the two germline ends. This CDR3 spans 16 amino acids. As DNA, the CDR3 is TGTGCCAGCAGCGTAGATGTGACAGGAAGCACAGATACGCAGTATTTT. Translating it yields CASSVDVTGSTDTQYF. Together with reference TRBV9 and TRBJ2-3, the CDR3 gives the full variable domain: DSGVTQTPKHLITATGQRVTLRCSPRSGDLSVYWYQQSLDQGLQFLIQYYNGEERAKGNILERFSAQQFPDLHSELNLSSLELGDSALYFCASSVDVTGSTDTQYFGPGTRLTVL.

This clone was seen many times. The chain links TRBV19 to TRBJ2-1; D might be TRBD1 (5 bases). The germline gives CDR1 LNHDA, CDR2 SQIVND (reference sequence). V gave up 3 bases and J gave up 6 bases, with 15 bases separating them. CDR3 length: 15 residues. CDR3 amino acids: CASSIRGPRGNEQFF. CDR3 coding DNA: TGTGCCAGTAGTATTAGGGGCCCCAGAGGCAATGAGCAGTTCTTC.